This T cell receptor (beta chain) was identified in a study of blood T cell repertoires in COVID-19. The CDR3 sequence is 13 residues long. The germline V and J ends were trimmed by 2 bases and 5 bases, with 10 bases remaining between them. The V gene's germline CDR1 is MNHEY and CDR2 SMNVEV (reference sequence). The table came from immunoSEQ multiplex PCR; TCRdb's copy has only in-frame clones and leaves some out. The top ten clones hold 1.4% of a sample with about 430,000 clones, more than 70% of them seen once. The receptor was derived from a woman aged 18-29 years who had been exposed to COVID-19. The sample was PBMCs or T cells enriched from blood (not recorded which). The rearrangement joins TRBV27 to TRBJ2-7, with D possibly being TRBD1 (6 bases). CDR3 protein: CASSLNRVDEQYF. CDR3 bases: TGTGCCAGCAGTTTAAACAGGGTGGACGAGCAGTACTTC.